These 3 T cell receptor beta chains came from one sample sequenced in a study of blood T cell repertoires in COVID-19. The assay was immunoSEQ multiplex PCR, and TCRdb's table has in-frame clones only and misses some. The table includes approximately 130,000 clones, around three quarters detected once. Source material: peripheral blood. These receptors were obtained from a human donor in a cohort sampled during active COVID-19.

This clone was detected only a few times. The chain is built from TRBV2 and TRBJ1-5; the match to TRBD1 covers 7 bases. V gave up 5 bases and J gave up 1 base; unmatched junction bases: 8. CDR3 length: 16 amino acids. Germline lookup yields CDR1 SNHLY and CDR2 FYNNEI. CDR3 sequence reads: CASSLRGVTSNQPQHF. The CDR3 DNA reads as TGTGCCAGCAGTCTCAGGGGGGTAACAAGCAATCAGCCCCAGCATTTT. The entire variable domain, with the rest obtained from reference TRBV2 and TRBJ1-5, is as follows: EPEVTQTPSHQVTQMGQEVILRCVPISNHLYFYWYRQILGQKVEFLVSFYNNEISEKSEIFDDQFSVERPDGSNFTLKIRSTKLEDSAMYFCASSLRGVTSNQPQHFGDGTRLSIL.

The chain links TRBV2 to TRBJ2-1; TRBD2 matches at 8 bases. Germline CDR1 SNHLY, CDR2 FYNNEI. This CDR3 region has 13 residues. J was trimmed by 9 bases and V by 6 bases; bases with no gene match: 7. CDR3 sequence: CASRTGGPGEQFF. DNA of the CDR3: TGTGCCAGCAGAACGGGGGGGCCGGGTGAGCAGTTCTTC.

V usage is TRBV7-3 and J usage is TRBJ1-2; D possibly corresponds to TRBD1 (6 bases). Germline CDR1 is SGHTA and CDR2 is FQGTGA. The length of the CDR3 is 14 residues. Deletions cut 5 bases from V and 3 bases from J, with 13 bases between. As DNA, the CDR3 is TGTGCCAGCAGCCCGGGACAAGGCGACTATGGCTACACCTTC. Translated, it gives CASSPGQGDYGYTF. Looking up the rest from reference TRBV7-3 and TRBJ1-2 gives the full variable domain: GAGVSQTPSNKVTEKGKYVELRCDPISGHTALYWYRQSLGQGPEFLIYFQGTGAADDSGLPNDRFFAVRPEGSVSTLKIQRTERGDSAVYLCASSPGQGDYGYTFGSGTRLTVV.